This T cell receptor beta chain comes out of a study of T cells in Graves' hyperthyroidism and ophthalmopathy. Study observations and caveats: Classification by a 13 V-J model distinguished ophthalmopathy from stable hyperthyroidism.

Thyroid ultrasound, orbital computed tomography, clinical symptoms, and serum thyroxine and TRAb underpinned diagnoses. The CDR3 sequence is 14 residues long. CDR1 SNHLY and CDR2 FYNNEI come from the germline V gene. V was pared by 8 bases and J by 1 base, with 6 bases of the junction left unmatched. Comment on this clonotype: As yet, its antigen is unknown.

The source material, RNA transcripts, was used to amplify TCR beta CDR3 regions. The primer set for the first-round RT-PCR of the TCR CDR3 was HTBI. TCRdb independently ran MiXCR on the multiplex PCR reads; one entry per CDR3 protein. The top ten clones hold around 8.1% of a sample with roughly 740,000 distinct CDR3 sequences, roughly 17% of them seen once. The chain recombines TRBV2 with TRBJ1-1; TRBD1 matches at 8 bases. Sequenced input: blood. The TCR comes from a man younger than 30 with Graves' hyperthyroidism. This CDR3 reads CASLDRGRNTEAFF. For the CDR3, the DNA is TGTGCCAGCCTAGACAGGGGTAGGAACACTGAAGCTTTCTTT.